The next 11 T cell receptor beta chains were all read from a single sample in a study of OX40 agonist ivuxolimab in advanced cancers. Method: immunoSEQ multiplex PCR; TCRdb's copy keeps in-frame clones and lacks some. Seen here are fewer than 70,000 clones, approximately 90% observed once, and the top ten hold approximately 0.44%. The sample in question was CD4+ or CD8+ T cells sorted from blood, obtained in a trial of the OX40 agonist ivuxolimab. Receptor source: an adult with an advanced solid tumor such as melanoma, head and neck, liver or kidney cancer.

The chain employs TRBV5-4 and TRBJ1-5; tentative D call: TRBD1 (5 bases). CDR1 is SGHNT and CDR2 is YYREEE in the germline V gene (reference sequence). Trimming left V 0 bases short and J 4 bases short, with 5 bases between. This CDR3 has 13 amino acids. CDR3 loop: CASSLGQNQPQHF. CDR3 nucleotide sequence: TGTGCCAGCAGCTTGGGACAGAATCAGCCCCAGCATTTT.

V usage is TRBV10-3 and J usage is TRBJ2-7; TRBD2 is a possible D gene (7 bases). The V gene's germline CDR1 is ENHRY and CDR2 SYGVKD. Trimming took 8 bases from V and 0 from J, leaving 14 bases between them. The CDR3 covers 14 residues. CDR3 region: CAIEKGGSSYEQYF. The CDR3 bases are TGTGCCATCGAGAAGGGGGGGTCCTCCTACGAGCAGTACTTC.

This clone was seen just once. This chain connects TRBV25-1 to TRBJ1-2; 8 bases map to TRBD1. The CDR3 sequence is 15 residues long. Germline values: CDR1 MGHDK, CDR2 SYGVNS. The ends lost 5 bases at V and 3 bases at J; junction bases unmatched: 8. CDR3 amino acids: CASSTAGGVDYGYTF. In nucleotides, the CDR3 is TGTGCCAGCAGTACGGCAGGGGGCGTCGACTATGGCTACACCTTC.

The V and J genes are TRBV5-1 and TRBJ1-2; a possible D gene is TRBD1 (5 bases). Trimming cost V 7 bases and J 8 bases, with 12 bases left between them. This CDR3 region has 11 residues. CDR1 and CDR2 from the germline V gene are SGHRS and YFSETQ. The CDR3 region is CASADPGGYTF. CDR3 nucleotide sequence: TGCGCCAGCGCTGACCCAGGGGGCTACACCTTC.

The rearrangement joins TRBV6-5 to TRBJ2-5, with 9 bases that match TRBD2. Per germline, CDR1 MNHEY and CDR2 SVGAGI. Germline trimming cut 2 bases from V and 7 bases from J; bases unmatched to any gene: 8. This CDR3 contains 15 residues. CDR3 in DNA: TGTGCCAGCAGTTACCCGCGGGAGGGAAGGGGGACCCAGTACTTC. It yields the protein CASSYPREGRGTQYF.

The genes are TRBV2 and TRBJ2-2; no clear D. Germline V gene lookup returns CDR1 SNHLY and CDR2 FYNNEI. V shed 1 base and J shed 6 bases, with 9 bases lying between them. The CDR3 extends over 14 amino acids. Here the CDR3 reads CASSEGGVAGELFF. The CDR3, as DNA: TGTGCCAGCAGTGAAGGAGGTGTCGCCGGGGAGCTGTTTTTT.

The chain has TRBV7-6 and TRBJ1-1; tentative D call: TRBD1 (5 bases). Per the germline V gene, CDR1 is SGHVS and CDR2 is FNYEAQ. The V and J ends lost 5 bases and 11 bases respectively, with 18 bases between them. The CDR3 loop spans 13 amino acids. CDR3 nucleotide sequence: TGTGCCAGCAGCGCTACGTCGGGACGGGACGCTTTCTTT. This translates into CASSATSGRDAFF. Combining the CDR3 with reference TRBV7-6 and TRBJ1-1 gives the whole variable domain GAGVSQSPRYKVTKRGQDVALRCDPISGHVSLYWYRQALGQGPEFLTYFNYEAQQDKSGLPNDRFSAERPEGSISTLTIQRTEQRDSAMYRCASSATSGRDAFFGQGTRLTVV.

A single count supports this clone. The chain carries TRBV19 and TRBJ2-7; 7 bases are shared with TRBD1. Germline assignment: CDR1 LNHDA and CDR2 SQIVND (reference sequence). CDR3 length: 17 residues. J lost 3 bases, V lost 6 bases, and 17 bases had no gene match. CDR3 residues: CASRKTGLGEFGYEQYF. CDR3 bases: TGTGCCAGTAGGAAGACAGGGTTAGGGGAATTTGGCTACGAGCAGTACTTC.

This clone was seen once. The chain uses TRBV9 and TRBJ2-7, with 9 bases that match TRBD1. The length of the CDR3 is 16 residues. The germline gives CDR1 SGDLS, CDR2 YYNGEE. Losses at the gene ends were 2 bases for V and 0 bases for J; bases not matched to a gene: 6. CDR3 region: CASSVSGTGLSYEQYF. The DNA for the CDR3 is TGTGCCAGCAGCGTTTCCGGGACAGGGCTCTCCTACGAGCAGTACTTC.

The J gene is TRBJ1-3, the V gene TRBV18, with a weak D call TRBD1 (6 bases). CDR3 length equals 15 residues. Trimming shortened V by 5 bases and J by 4 bases, and 15 bases separated the two germline ends. Germline-derived CDR1 and CDR2 are KGHSH and LQKENI. This CDR3 is CASSEQDSSGNTIYF. CDR3 nucleotide sequence: TGTGCCAGCTCAGAACAGGACAGTTCGGGAAACACCATATATTTT. Complete variable domain (other parts from reference TRBV18 and TRBJ1-3): NAGVMQNPRHLVRRRGQEARLRCSPMKGHSHVYWYRQLPEEGLKFMVYLQKENIIDESGMPKERFSAEFPKEGPSILRIQQVVRGDSAAYFCASSEQDSSGNTIYFGEGSWLTVV.

The V call is TRBV2, the J call TRBJ2-1; TRBD1 aligns across 8 bases. J gave up 8 bases and V 2 bases, and 8 bases lay outside the gene matches. Germline V gene data show CDR1 as SNHLY and CDR2 as FYNNEI. There are 15 residues in the CDR3. The CDR3 spells CASSEFGTGSDEQFF. CDR3 sequence (DNA): TGTGCCAGCAGTGAATTCGGGACAGGATCGGATGAGCAGTTCTTC.